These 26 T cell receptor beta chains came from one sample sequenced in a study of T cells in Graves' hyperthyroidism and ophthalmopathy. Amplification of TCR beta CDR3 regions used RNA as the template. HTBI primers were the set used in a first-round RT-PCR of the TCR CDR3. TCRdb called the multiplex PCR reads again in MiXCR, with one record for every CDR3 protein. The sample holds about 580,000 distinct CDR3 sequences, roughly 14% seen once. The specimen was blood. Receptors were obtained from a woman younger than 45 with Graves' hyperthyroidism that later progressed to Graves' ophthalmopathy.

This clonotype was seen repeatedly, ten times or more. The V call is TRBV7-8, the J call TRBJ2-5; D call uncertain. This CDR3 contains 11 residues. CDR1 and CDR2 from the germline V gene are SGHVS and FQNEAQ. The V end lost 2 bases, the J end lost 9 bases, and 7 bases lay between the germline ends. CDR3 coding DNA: TGTGCCAGCAGCTTAATCGGACCCCAGTACTTC. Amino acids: CASSLIGPQYF.

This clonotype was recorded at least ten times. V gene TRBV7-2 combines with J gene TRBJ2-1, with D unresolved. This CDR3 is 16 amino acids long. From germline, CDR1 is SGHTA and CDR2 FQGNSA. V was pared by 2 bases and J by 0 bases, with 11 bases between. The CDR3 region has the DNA TGTGCCAGCAGCTTACTCACGTACAGCTCCTACAATGAGCAGTTCTTC. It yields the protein CASSLLTYSSYNEQFF. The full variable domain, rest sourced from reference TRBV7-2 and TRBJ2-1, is GAGVSQSPSNKVTEKGKDVELRCDPISGHTALYWYRQSLGQGLEFLIYFQGNSAPDKSGLPSDRFSAERTGGSVSTLTIQRTQQEDSAVYLCASSLLTYSSYNEQFFGPGTRLTVL.

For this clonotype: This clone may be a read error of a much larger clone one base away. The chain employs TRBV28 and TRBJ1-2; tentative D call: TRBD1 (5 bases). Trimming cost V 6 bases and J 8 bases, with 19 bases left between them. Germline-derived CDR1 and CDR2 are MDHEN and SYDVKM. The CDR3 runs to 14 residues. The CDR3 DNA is TGTGCCAGCAGCATCCCCCTCGGGGGGAGCGGCTACACCTTC. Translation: CASSIPLGGSGYTF.

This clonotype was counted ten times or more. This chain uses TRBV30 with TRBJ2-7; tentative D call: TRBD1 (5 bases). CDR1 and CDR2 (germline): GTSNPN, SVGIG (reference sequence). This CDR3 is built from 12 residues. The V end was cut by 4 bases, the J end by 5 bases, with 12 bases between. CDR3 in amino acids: CAWKAGSNEQYF. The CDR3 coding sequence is TGTGCCTGGAAGGCAGGGTCGAACGAGCAGTACTTC.

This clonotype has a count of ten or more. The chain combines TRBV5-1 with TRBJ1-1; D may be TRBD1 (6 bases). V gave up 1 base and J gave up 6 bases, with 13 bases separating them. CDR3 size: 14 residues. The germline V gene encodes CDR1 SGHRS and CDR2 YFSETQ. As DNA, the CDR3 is TGCGCCAGCAGCTTGTTTCAGGGGAAGGCTGAAGCTTTCTTT. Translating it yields CASSLFQGKAEAFF.

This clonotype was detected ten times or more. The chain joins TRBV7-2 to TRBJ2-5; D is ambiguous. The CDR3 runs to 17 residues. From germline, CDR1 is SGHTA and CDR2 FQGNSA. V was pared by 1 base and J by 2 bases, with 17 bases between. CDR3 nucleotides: TGTGCCAGCAGCTTAGGGGTTTTGGGGTCTCTTCAAGAGACCCAGTACTTC. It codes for CASSLGVLGSLQETQYF.

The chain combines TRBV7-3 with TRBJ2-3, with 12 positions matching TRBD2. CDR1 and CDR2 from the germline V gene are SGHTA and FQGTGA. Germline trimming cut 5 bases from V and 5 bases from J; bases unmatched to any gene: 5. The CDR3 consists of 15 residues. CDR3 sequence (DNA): TGTGCCAGCAGCCAACGGACTAGCGGGATAGATACGCAGTATTTT. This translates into CASSQRTSGIDTQYF.

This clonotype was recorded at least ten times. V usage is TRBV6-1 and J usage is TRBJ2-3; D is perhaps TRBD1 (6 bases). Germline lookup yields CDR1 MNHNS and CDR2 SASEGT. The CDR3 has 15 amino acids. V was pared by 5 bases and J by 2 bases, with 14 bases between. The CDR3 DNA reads TGTGCCAGCAGTCGACCCCAGGGGCCCACAGATACGCAGTATTTT. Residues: CASSRPQGPTDTQYF.

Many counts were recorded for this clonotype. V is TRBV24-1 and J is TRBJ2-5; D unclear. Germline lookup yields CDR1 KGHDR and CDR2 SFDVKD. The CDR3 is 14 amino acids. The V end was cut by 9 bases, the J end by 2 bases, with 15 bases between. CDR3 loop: CATPVGLLQETQYF. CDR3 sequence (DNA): TGTGCCACCCCGGTAGGCCTGTTGCAAGAGACCCAGTACTTC.

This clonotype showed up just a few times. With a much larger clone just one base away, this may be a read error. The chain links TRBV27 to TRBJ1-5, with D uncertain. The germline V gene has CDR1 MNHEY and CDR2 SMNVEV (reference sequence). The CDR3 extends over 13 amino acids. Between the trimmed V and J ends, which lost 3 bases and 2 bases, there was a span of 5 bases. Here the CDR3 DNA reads TGTGCCAGCAGTTTTATGGGCAATCAGCCCCAGCATTTT. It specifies CASSFMGNQPQHF.

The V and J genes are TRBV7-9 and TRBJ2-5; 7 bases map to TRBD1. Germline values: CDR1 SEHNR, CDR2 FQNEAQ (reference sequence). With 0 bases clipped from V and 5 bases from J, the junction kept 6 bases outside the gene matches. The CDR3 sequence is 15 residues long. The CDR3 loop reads CASSLATGLRETQYF. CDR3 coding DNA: TGTGCCAGCAGCTTAGCGACAGGGCTTCGGGAGACCCAGTACTTC.

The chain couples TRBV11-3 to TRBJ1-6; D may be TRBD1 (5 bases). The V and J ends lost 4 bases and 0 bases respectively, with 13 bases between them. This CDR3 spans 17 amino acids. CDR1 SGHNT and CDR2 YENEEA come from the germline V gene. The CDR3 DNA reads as TGTGCCAGCAGCTCAGTGACAGACGCCTCCTATAATTCACCCCTCCACTTT. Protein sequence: CASSSVTDASYNSPLHF.

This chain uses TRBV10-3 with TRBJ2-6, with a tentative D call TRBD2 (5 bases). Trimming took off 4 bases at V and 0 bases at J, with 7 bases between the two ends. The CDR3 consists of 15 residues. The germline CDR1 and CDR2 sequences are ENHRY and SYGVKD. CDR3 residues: CAISGRGSGANVLTF. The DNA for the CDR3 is TGTGCCATCAGTGGCCGGGGCTCTGGGGCCAACGTCCTGACTTTC.

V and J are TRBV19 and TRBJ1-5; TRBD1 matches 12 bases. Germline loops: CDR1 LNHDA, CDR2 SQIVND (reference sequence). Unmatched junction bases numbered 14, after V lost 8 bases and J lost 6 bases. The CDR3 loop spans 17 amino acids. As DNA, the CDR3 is TGTGCCAGTCGGCCCGGGGACAGGGGGCGCCGGAGTCAGCCCCAGCATTTT. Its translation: CASRPGDRGRRSQPQHF.

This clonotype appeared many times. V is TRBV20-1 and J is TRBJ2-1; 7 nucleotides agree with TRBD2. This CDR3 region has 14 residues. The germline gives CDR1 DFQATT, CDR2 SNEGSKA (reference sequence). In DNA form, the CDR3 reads TGCAGCGTAGGGGCTAGCGGTTATCACAATGAGCAGTTCTTC. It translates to CSVGASGYHNEQFF.

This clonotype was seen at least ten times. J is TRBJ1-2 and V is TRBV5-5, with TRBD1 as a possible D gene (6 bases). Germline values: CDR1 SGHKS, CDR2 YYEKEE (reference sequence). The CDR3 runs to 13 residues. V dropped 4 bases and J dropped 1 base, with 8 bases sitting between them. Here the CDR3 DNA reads TGTGCCAGCAGCCAAGGGGGTAACTATGGCTACACCTTC. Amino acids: CASSQGGNYGYTF.

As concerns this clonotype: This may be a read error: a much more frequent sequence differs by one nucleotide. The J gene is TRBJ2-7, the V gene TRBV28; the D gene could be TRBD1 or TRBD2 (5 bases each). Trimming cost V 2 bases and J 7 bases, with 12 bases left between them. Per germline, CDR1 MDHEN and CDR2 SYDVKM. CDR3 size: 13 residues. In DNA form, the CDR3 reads TGTGCCAGCAGTTTACCGGATGGGGGAGAGCAGTACTTC. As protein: CASSLPDGGEQYF.

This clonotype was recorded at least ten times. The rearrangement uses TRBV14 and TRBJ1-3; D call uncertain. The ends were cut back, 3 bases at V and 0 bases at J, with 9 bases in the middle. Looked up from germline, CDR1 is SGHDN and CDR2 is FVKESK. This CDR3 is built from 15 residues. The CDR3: CASSHPRNSGNTIYF. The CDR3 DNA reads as TGTGCCAGCAGCCATCCAAGAAACTCTGGAAACACCATATATTTT.

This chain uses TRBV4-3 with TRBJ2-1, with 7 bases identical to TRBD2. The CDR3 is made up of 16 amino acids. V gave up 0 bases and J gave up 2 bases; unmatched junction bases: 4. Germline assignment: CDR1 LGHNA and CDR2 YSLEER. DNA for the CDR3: TGCGCCAGCAGCCAAGAGCGGGAGACGGCCTACAATGAGCAGTTCTTC. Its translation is CASSQERETAYNEQFF.

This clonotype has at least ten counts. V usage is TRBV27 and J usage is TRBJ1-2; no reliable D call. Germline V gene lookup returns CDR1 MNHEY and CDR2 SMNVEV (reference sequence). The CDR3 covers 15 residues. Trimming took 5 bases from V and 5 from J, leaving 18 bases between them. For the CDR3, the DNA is TGTGCCAGCAGTCCATGGCCCTCTCTTGGGTATGGCTACACCTTC. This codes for CASSPWPSLGYGYTF.

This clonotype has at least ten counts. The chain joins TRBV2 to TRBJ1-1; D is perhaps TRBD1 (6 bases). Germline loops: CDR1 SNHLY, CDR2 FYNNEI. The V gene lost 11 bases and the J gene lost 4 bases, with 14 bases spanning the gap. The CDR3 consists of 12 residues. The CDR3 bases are TGTGCCGAAGGGGGGAGGGGCACTGAAGCTTTCTTT. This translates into CAEGGRGTEAFF.

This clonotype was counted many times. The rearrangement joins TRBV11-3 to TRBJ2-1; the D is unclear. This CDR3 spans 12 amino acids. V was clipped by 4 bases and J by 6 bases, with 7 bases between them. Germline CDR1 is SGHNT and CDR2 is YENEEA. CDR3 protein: CASSYWGNEQFF. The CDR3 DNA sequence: TGTGCCAGCAGCTACTGGGGCAATGAGCAGTTCTTC.

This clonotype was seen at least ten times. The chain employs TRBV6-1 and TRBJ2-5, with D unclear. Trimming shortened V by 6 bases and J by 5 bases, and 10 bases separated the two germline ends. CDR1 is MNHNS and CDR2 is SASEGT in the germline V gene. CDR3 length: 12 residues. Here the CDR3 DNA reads TGTGCCAGCAGCCGTGGGGTGGAGACCCAGTACTTC. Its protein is CASSRGVETQYF.

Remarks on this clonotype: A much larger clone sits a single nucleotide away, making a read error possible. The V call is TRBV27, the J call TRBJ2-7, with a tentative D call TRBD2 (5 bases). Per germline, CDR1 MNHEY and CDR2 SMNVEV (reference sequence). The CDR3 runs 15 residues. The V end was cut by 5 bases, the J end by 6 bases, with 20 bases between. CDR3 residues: CASSPRRGIPVEQYF. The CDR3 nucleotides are TGTGCCAGCAGTCCCCGGAGAGGGATCCCGGTCGAGCAGTACTTC.

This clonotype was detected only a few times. CDR3: CASKTGQGDTGELFF. CDR3 DNA sequence: TGTGCCAGCAAAACAGGACAGGGAGACACCGGGGAGCTGTTTTTT. V and J are TRBV6-1 and TRBJ2-2; 8 bases are a match to TRBD1. The CDR3 extends over 15 amino acids. V shed 7 bases, J shed 3 bases, and the junction held 7 bases outside the gene matches. The germline gives CDR1 MNHNS, CDR2 SASEGT.

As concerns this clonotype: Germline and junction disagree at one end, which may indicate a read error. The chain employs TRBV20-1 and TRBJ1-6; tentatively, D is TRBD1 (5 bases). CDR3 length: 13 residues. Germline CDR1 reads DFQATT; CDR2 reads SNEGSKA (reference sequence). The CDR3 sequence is CSALTESNSPLQF. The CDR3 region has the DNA TGCAGTGCTTTGACAGAGTCTAATTCACCCCTCCAGTTT.